This T cell receptor (beta chain) was captured in a study of blood T cell repertoires in COVID-19. Study-level background: Donors in the United States, Italy and Spain gave samples during acute or convalescent COVID-19. PBMCs, B-cell-depleted T cells, or T cells provided the cDNA or gDNA that made up the material.

Trimming took 5 bases from V and 2 from J, leaving 10 bases between them. The length of the CDR3 is 14 residues. CDR1 and CDR2 (germline): MNHEY, SVGEGT. The Seattle site enrolled patients during active infection and followed them longitudinally. Per the original data handling: Quantification of nucleated cells was approximated via reference gene primer amplification. TCRdb's copy holds only in-frame clones and misses some; the assay was immunoSEQ multiplex PCR. The D gene and trimming were derived from the DNA, and the V and J assignments and clone size from that table. The sample shows 95,000 to 150,000 clones, around 83% of them seen only once.

J is TRBJ2-1 and V is TRBV6-2 or TRBV6-3; a possible D gene is TRBD2 (6 bases). The TCR comes from a woman older than 75 with COVID-19, enrolled during active disease. Sequenced input: peripheral blood. DNA for the CDR3: TGTGCCAGCAGTCGTAGCGGACCCTACAATGAGCAGTTCTTC. It codes for CASSRSGPYNEQFF.